This T cell receptor (beta chain) was documented in a study of Graves' ophthalmopathy and Graves' hyperthyroidism. Study-wide results and caveats: Among thyroid clonotypes expanded above 0.001 frequency, most also appeared in blood. With a specificity of around 76% and a sensitivity of 70.59%, the model predicted ophthalmopathy progression.

To note about this clonotype: The antigen is unknown. A much larger clone differs from this one at a single base, so this may be a read error.

TCR beta CDR3 amplification used RNA transcripts. An initial RT-PCR round employing HTBI primers preceded a second-round multiplex PCR. TCRdb independently ran MiXCR on the multiplex PCR reads; one entry per CDR3 protein. This sample has 200,000 to 250,000 distinct CDR3 sequences; roughly 21% occur once, and the top ten carry roughly 42%. CDR1 WNHNN and CDR2 SYGVQD come from the germline V gene (reference sequence). V dropped 3 bases and J dropped 4 bases, with 12 bases sitting between them. The CDR3 is made up of 14 amino acids. Every ophthalmopathy donor presented moderate-to-severe activity, CAS ≥3, NOSPECS ≥4 and duration under 3 months.

The gene calls are TRBV10-1 and TRBJ1-1, with D perhaps TRBD1 (5 bases). Sequenced: peripheral blood. This receptor was taken from a woman in her forties or fifties with Graves' ophthalmopathy. The chain's CDR3 is CASSDGHSPTEAFF. CDR3 coding DNA: TGCGCCAGCAGTGACGGACACTCTCCCACTGAAGCTTTCTTT.